The next 8 T cell receptor beta chains were all read from a single sample in a study of OX40 agonist ivuxolimab in advanced cancers. Using immunoSEQ multiplex PCR, the repertoire was profiled, and TCRdb retains in-frame clones only, with some absent. The sample includes around 63,000 clones, 85% to 90% seen only once; the top ten take roughly a tenth. The starting material was CD4+ or CD8+ T cells sorted from blood, obtained in a trial of the OX40 agonist ivuxolimab. The receptors derive from an adult with an advanced solid tumor such as melanoma, head and neck, liver or kidney cancer.

The chain uses TRBV7-2 and TRBJ2-7; D might be TRBD2 (7 bases). The CDR3 sequence is 16 residues long. The germline gives CDR1 SGHTA, CDR2 FQGNSA. The V end was cut by 4 bases, the J end by 3 bases, with 19 bases between. The DNA for the CDR3 is TGTGCCAGCAGCTCATTCCCCAGCGGGACATACTACGAGCAGTACTTC. It specifies CASSSFPSGTYYEQYF.

The chain is built from TRBV10-2 and TRBJ1-1; 8 bases are shared with TRBD1. The CDR3 has 13 amino acids. The V gene's germline CDR1 is WSHSY and CDR2 SAAADI. The CDR3 nucleotides read TGCGCGGTGGGCAGGGGGCGACACACTGAAGCTTTCTTT. It is translated as CAVGRGRHTEAFF.

The V gene is TRBV25-1, the J gene TRBJ2-1; D may be TRBD2 (6 bases). Germline V gene data show CDR1 as MGHDK and CDR2 as SYGVNS. The length of the CDR3 is 15 residues. Trimming shortened V by 3 bases and J by 8 bases, and 17 bases separated the two germline ends. The CDR3 bases are TGTGCCAGCAGTGACGTAAGCACGGGGGATCATGAGCAGTTCTTC. It encodes CASSDVSTGDHEQFF.

The gene calls are TRBV5-1 and TRBJ2-5, with D possibly matching TRBD2 (5 bases). The germline CDR1 and CDR2 sequences are SGHRS and YFSETQ. The CDR3 sequence is 15 residues long. V gave up 2 bases and J gave up 7 bases, with 18 bases separating them. CDR3 nucleotide sequence: TGCGCCAGCAGCTTCACAAGCGGCCCCTCGGGGACCCAGTACTTC. It translates to CASSFTSGPSGTQYF.

In DNA form, the CDR3 reads TGTGCCAGTAGTATAGGGCAGCGGGAGACCCAGTACTTC. Residues: CASSIGQRETQYF. This chain links TRBV19 with TRBJ2-5; the D gene is possibly TRBD2 (5 bases). Looked up from germline, CDR1 is LNHDA and CDR2 is SQIVND (reference sequence). Between the trimmed V and J ends, which lost 1 base and 5 bases, there was a span of 8 bases. This CDR3 has 13 amino acids.

V usage is TRBV5-1 and J usage is TRBJ2-7; TRBD1 is a possible D gene (6 bases). Germline values: CDR1 SGHRS, CDR2 YFSETQ. Trimming took 0 bases from V and 4 from J, leaving 14 bases between them. This CDR3 has 15 amino acids. The CDR3 region has the DNA TGCGCCAGCAGCTTGGAAGGACAGTTAGCTTACGAGCAGTACTTC. This encodes CASSLEGQLAYEQYF.

The chain combines TRBV6-5 with TRBJ1-2, with a weak D call TRBD1 (5 bases). This CDR3 has 15 residues. V was cut by 5 bases and J by 2 bases, with 15 bases left in between. Looked up from germline, CDR1 is MNHEY and CDR2 is SVGAGI. CDR3 in DNA: TGTGCCAGCAGTAGAGCTACGACAGCAAACTATGGCTACACCTTC. It specifies CASSRATTANYGYTF.

The chain joins TRBV5-1 to TRBJ1-6; tentative D call: TRBD1 (6 bases). Trimming took 2 bases from V and 8 from J, leaving 14 bases between them. The germline CDR1 and CDR2 sequences are SGHRS and YFSETQ. CDR3 length equals 15 residues. The CDR3 sequence is CASSFGQGRDSPLHF. The CDR3, as DNA: TGCGCCAGCAGCTTCGGTCAGGGGAGGGATTCACCCCTCCACTTT.